These 15 T cell receptor beta chains were sequenced from one sample in a study of T cells in Graves' hyperthyroidism and ophthalmopathy. Regions amplified from RNA transcripts were the TCR beta CDR3 regions. During a first-round RT-PCR of the TCR CDR3, the HTBI primer set was used. TCRdb ran MiXCR on the multiplex PCR reads and lists one entry per CDR3 protein. The sample has approximately 530,000 distinct CDR3 sequences, 20% seen once. Source material: blood. The origin of the receptors is a man in his forties with Graves' ophthalmopathy.

This clonotype was recorded a few times. This chain connects TRBV30 to TRBJ2-7, with TRBD1 identical over 7 bases. The CDR3 length is 14 residues. V trimming: 6 bases; J trimming: 4 bases; junction bases outside the gene matches: 12. Germline lookup yields CDR1 GTSNPN and CDR2 SVGIG (reference sequence). CDR3 protein: CACTRTGTEYEQYF. CDR3 nucleotide sequence: TGTGCCTGTACCCGGACCGGGACAGAATACGAGCAGTACTTC.

This clonotype was seen many times. The J gene is TRBJ2-1, the V gene TRBV28; D is ambiguous. The CDR3 contains 15 residues. Germline V gene lookup returns CDR1 MDHEN and CDR2 SYDVKM. The V end lost 2 bases, the J end lost 0 bases, and 8 bases lay between the germline ends. This CDR3 reads CASSLGYSSYNEQFF. The CDR3 DNA follows: TGTGCCAGCAGTTTAGGCTATAGCTCCTACAATGAGCAGTTCTTC.

This chain connects TRBV9 to TRBJ2-4, with TRBD2 matching 7 bases. Trimming took 3 bases from V and 7 from J; bases not matched to a gene: 10. This CDR3 region has 15 residues. Looked up from germline, CDR1 is SGDLS and CDR2 is YYNGEE. In DNA form, the CDR3 reads TGTGCCAGCAGCGCCACCGGGACTAAATGGAACATTCAGTACTTC. This gives the protein CASSATGTKWNIQYF.

This chain connects TRBV5-1 to TRBJ1-4; D is unresolved. The CDR3 spans 14 residues. V was clipped by 2 bases and J by 0 bases, with 5 bases between them. The germline CDR1 and CDR2 sequences are SGHRS and YFSETQ. This CDR3 is CASSFTTTNEKLFF. CDR3 bases: TGCGCCAGCAGCTTCACTACAACTAATGAAAAACTGTTTTTT.

This clonotype has only a few counts. V usage is TRBV2 and J usage is TRBJ1-4; TRBD1 might be the D (5 bases). Trimming left V 6 bases short and J 4 bases short, with 9 bases between. CDR3 length equals 13 residues. CDR1 is SNHLY, CDR2 FYNNEI, per germline. CDR3 bases: TGTGCCAGCAGCAGGGATGTTAATGAAAAACTGTTTTTT. Residues: CASSRDVNEKLFF.

This clonotype occurred many times. The chain recombines TRBV12-3 or TRBV12-4 with TRBJ1-1; tentatively, D is TRBD1 (6 bases). This CDR3 has 17 amino acids. Trimming pared 7 bases from V and 0 bases from J, leaving 21 bases between. The CDR3 protein is CASTPTGRGPMNTEAFF. The CDR3 DNA follows: TGTGCCAGCACCCCGACAGGCCGGGGTCCGATGAACACTGAAGCTTTCTTT.

Comment on this clonotype: This may be a read error, as it is one base from a much larger clone. The chain couples TRBV30 to TRBJ2-1; 8 nucleotides line up with TRBD1. Germline assignment: CDR1 GTSNPN and CDR2 SVGIG (reference sequence). The CDR3 spans 16 residues. The DNA of the CDR3 is TGTGCCTGGAGCCCATGGACAGGGAGGACGTACAATGAGCAGTCCTTC. It encodes CAWSPWTGRTYNEQSF.

The sample holds one count of this clonotype. This sequence joins TRBV19 and TRBJ2-6, with TRBD1 as a possible D gene (6 bases). CDR3 length: 15 residues. Germline lookup yields CDR1 LNHDA and CDR2 SQIVND (reference sequence). CDR3 nucleotides: TGTGCAAGTGGACAGTTAGTGCCTGGGGCCAACGTCCTGACTTTC. Protein: CASGQLVPGANVLTF.

The CDR3 bases are TGTGCCAGCAGTTTCCTTCCGGTGGGACTGAATGGCTACACCTTC. This translates into CASSFLPVGLNGYTF. The gene calls are TRBV27 and TRBJ1-2; D is possibly TRBD1 (5 bases). The germline CDR1 and CDR2 sequences are MNHEY and SMNVEV (reference sequence). The CDR3 runs to 15 residues. The V end was cut by 3 bases, the J end by 6 bases, with 17 bases between.

CDR3 in amino acids: CASRMTSGKQYF. In DNA form, the CDR3 reads TGTGCCAGCAGGATGACTAGCGGGAAGCAGTATTTT. This rearrangement joins TRBV7-9 to TRBJ2-3; 11 bases line up with TRBD2. Looked up from germline, CDR1 is SEHNR and CDR2 is FQNEAQ (reference sequence). This CDR3 comprises 12 residues. V trimming: 6 bases; J trimming: 11 bases; junction bases outside the gene matches: 4.

This clonotype was observed many times. The chain links TRBV6-1 to TRBJ1-6; 8 nucleotides agree with TRBD1. Germline values: CDR1 MNHNS, CDR2 SASEGT. CDR3 length: 20 amino acids. The ends lost 5 bases at V and 0 bases at J; junction bases unmatched: 15. CDR3 sequence: CASSPRGLGQGFSYNSPLHF. Here the CDR3 DNA reads TGTGCCAGCAGTCCCAGGGGACTAGGACAGGGATTCTCCTATAATTCACCCCTCCACTTT.

This clonotype was counted many times. J is TRBJ2-1 and V is TRBV20-1; D ambiguous. From germline, CDR1 is DFQATT and CDR2 SNEGSKA (reference sequence). There are 16 residues in the CDR3. V lost 5 bases, J lost 5 bases, and 22 bases lay in between. CDR3 nucleotides: TGCAGTGCTGGCAACCGCGCCGCGACGGCCAACAATGAGCAGTTCTTC. It encodes CSAGNRAATANNEQFF.

The CDR3 loop reads CASSSVDSGRAIEQYF. As DNA, the CDR3 is TGTGCCAGCAGCTCGGTAGATAGCGGGAGGGCCATCGAGCAGTACTTC. The chain joins TRBV7-9 to TRBJ2-7; TRBD2 matches at 11 bases. The CDR3 totals 16 residues. Germline V gives CDR1 SEHNR, CDR2 FQNEAQ (reference sequence). The J segment lost 6 bases and the V segment lost 4 bases, leaving 11 bases of the junction unmatched.

Comments on this clonotype: The conserved phenylalanine or tryptophan is not found at the CDR3 terminus, so this likely reflects a read error. The V and J genes are TRBV5-1 and TRBJ2-1; 7 positions match TRBD2. Trimming took 4 bases from V and 0 from J; bases not matched to a gene: 4. The CDR3 loop spans 15 amino acids. CDR1 is SGHRS and CDR2 is YFSETQ in the germline V gene. The CDR3 DNA is TGCGCCAGCAGCAGATCTAGCGGCTCCTACAATGAGCAGTTCTCC. Its translation: CASSRSSGSYNEQFS.

In its sample, this clonotype was seen many times. The rearrangement links TRBV28 to TRBJ2-3; the D gene is possibly TRBD2 (5 bases). Per the germline V gene, CDR1 is MDHEN and CDR2 is SYDVKM. With 2 bases removed from V and 2 bases from J, the gap between germline ends came to 14 bases. This CDR3 region has 16 residues. CDR3 bases: TGTGCCAGCAGTTTAGGCGCTAGCAGATTCACAGATACGCAGTATTTT. This codes for CASSLGASRFTDTQYF.